These 22 T cell receptor beta chains share one sample of origin, sequenced in a study of blood T cell repertoires in COVID-19. TCRdb's copy holds only in-frame clones and misses some; the assay was immunoSEQ multiplex PCR. The sample shows about 80,000 clones, about 73% of them seen only once. Material: peripheral blood. These receptors all come from a man in his fifties with active or convalescent COVID-19.

V and J are TRBV2 and TRBJ2-5; TRBD2 agrees at 12 bases. Looked up from germline, CDR1 is SNHLY and CDR2 is FYNNEI. This CDR3 is built from 17 residues. V lost 10 bases, J lost 1 base, and 13 bases stayed unmatched. CDR3 sequence: CATYGTSGRSSQETQYF. CDR3 DNA: TGTGCCACCTATGGGACTAGCGGGCGGTCGAGCCAAGAGACCCAGTACTTC.

Many counts were recorded for this clone. The gene calls are TRBV7-2 and TRBJ1-4; maybe TRBD1 (5 bases). V was trimmed by 5 bases and J by 2 bases, leaving 12 bases between them. Germline V CDR1 and CDR2: SGHTA, FQGNSA. CDR3 size: 15 residues. The CDR3 region is CASSNRGGTNEKLFF. The CDR3 nucleotides are TGTGCCAGCAGCAACCGTGGGGGGACTAATGAAAAACTGTTTTTT.

The rearrangement joins TRBV19 to TRBJ1-1, with D possibly TRBD1 on 6 matching bases. CDR1 is LNHDA, CDR2 SQIVND, per germline (reference sequence). Trimming pared 5 bases from V and 10 bases from J, leaving 11 bases between. The CDR3 length is 11 residues. In nucleotides, the CDR3 is TGTGCCAGTAGTTCGGGACATTTAGCTTTCTTT. Amino acid sequence: CASSSGHLAFF.

On this clone itself: Other DNA sequences in the sample encode the same CDR3. The chain carries TRBV7-9 and TRBJ2-1; 8 bases align to TRBD2. With 5 bases clipped from V and 7 bases from J, the junction kept 7 bases outside the gene matches. The CDR3 runs 14 residues. Germline V gene data show CDR1 as SEHNR and CDR2 as FQNEAQ (reference sequence). The CDR3 loop is CASSLGLAGNEQFF. In DNA, the CDR3 is TGTGCCAGCAGCCTCGGACTAGCCGGGAATGAGCAGTTCTTC.

This chain uses TRBV6-5 with TRBJ1-4; maybe TRBD1 (5 bases). Trimming shortened V by 6 bases and J by 8 bases, and 10 bases separated the two germline ends. Per germline, CDR1 MNHEY and CDR2 SVGAGI. The CDR3 has 12 amino acids. CDR3 region: CASRQDKEKLFF. The CDR3 coding sequence is TGTGCCAGCAGACAGGACAAGGAAAAACTGTTTTTT.

This chain links TRBV11-2 with TRBJ2-7; perhaps TRBD1 as D (5 bases). Germline CDR1 and CDR2: SGHAT and FQNNGV. V was cut by 5 bases and J by 5 bases, with 16 bases left in between. The CDR3 is 14 residues long. The CDR3 sequence is CASSPFQRQNEQYF. DNA for the CDR3: TGTGCCAGCAGCCCCTTTCAGCGACAGAACGAGCAGTACTTC.

The chain couples TRBV7-8 to TRBJ2-7; possible D gene TRBD1, 5 bases. Germline-derived CDR1 and CDR2 are SGHVS and FQNEAQ. Trimming removed 5 bases from V and 2 bases from J, with 16 bases in between. The CDR3 is 15 residues long. This CDR3 reads CASSQFSGMAYEQYF. The DNA of the CDR3 is TGTGCCAGCAGCCAATTCTCAGGGATGGCCTACGAGCAGTACTTC.

This clone was seen once. V usage is TRBV4-2 and J usage is TRBJ2-7; 8 bases match TRBD2. J was trimmed by 2 bases and V by 1 base; bases with no gene match: 4. Germline V gene sequence: CDR1 LGHNA, CDR2 YNFKEQ. CDR3 size: 15 residues. This chain's CDR3 is CASSQVAGTTYEQYF. The CDR3 DNA sequence: TGTGCCAGCAGCCAAGTAGCGGGGACCACCTACGAGCAGTACTTC.

This clone was counted a few times. CDR3 sequence reads: CASSIASGDLLGADTQYF. The CDR3 region has the DNA TGTGCCAGTAGTATAGCTAGCGGGGACCTACTTGGTGCAGATACGCAGTATTTT. The chain is built from TRBV19 and TRBJ2-3; 9 nucleotides line up with TRBD2. The CDR3 totals 18 residues. CDR1 is LNHDA, CDR2 SQIVND, per germline (reference sequence). V lost 1 base, J lost 4 bases, and 12 bases stayed unmatched.

V usage is TRBV29-1 and J usage is TRBJ1-1, with 9 nucleotides matching TRBD1. CDR1 SQVTM and CDR2 ANQGSEA come from the germline V gene. Trimming cost V 3 bases and J 7 bases; bases outside gene matches: 6. The CDR3 sequence is 13 residues long. For the CDR3, the DNA is TGCAGCGTTGACGGGACAGGGAGGGGTGAAGCTTTCTTT. Amino acid sequence: CSVDGTGRGEAFF.

The chain uses TRBV11-2 and TRBJ1-1; the D gene is possibly TRBD1 (5 bases). From germline, CDR1 is SGHAT and CDR2 FQNNGV. This CDR3 has 17 amino acids. V dropped 3 bases and J dropped 1 base, with 18 bases sitting between them. The CDR3, as DNA: TGTGCCAGCAGCTTCATTTTAGGGGCCCCAGCGAACACTGAAGCTTTCTTT. Protein sequence: CASSFILGAPANTEAFF.

This rearrangement joins TRBV12-3 or TRBV12-4 to TRBJ1-2, with TRBD1 as a possible D gene (6 bases). The CDR3 sequence is 13 residues long. V was clipped by 6 bases and J by 5 bases, with 13 bases between them. The CDR3 reads CASRQGFGYGYTF. CDR3 sequence (DNA): TGTGCCAGCAGACAGGGTTTCGGGTATGGCTACACCTTC.

The gene calls are TRBV6-5 and TRBJ2-7; D might be TRBD2 (5 bases). Germline CDR1 and CDR2: MNHEY and SVGAGI. This CDR3 has 13 amino acids. The germline V and J ends were trimmed by 8 bases and 11 bases, with 22 bases remaining between them. DNA of the CDR3: TGTGCCAGCTCCCCGAGGGCCAGCGGTGTGGAGTACTTC. It is translated as CASSPRASGVEYF.

This chain connects TRBV7-6 to TRBJ1-6; D might be TRBD1 (6 bases). CDR1 SGHVS and CDR2 FNYEAQ come from the germline V gene. The CDR3 sequence is 13 residues long. V lost 5 bases to trimming and J lost 7 bases, with 9 bases between them. The CDR3 loop is CASSPQGNSPLHF. CDR3 nucleotide sequence: TGTGCCAGCAGCCCCCAGGGGAATTCACCCCTCCACTTT.

The V and J genes are TRBV13 and TRBJ1-1, with D possibly TRBD1 on 6 matching bases. The CDR3 is 15 amino acids. Germline V gene lookup returns CDR1 PRHDT and CDR2 FYEKMQ (reference sequence). Trimming stripped 1 base from V and 0 bases from J, with 9 bases between. In DNA, the CDR3 is TGTGCCAGCAGCTTAGTTAAGGGGGTGAACACTGAAGCTTTCTTT. Its translation: CASSLVKGVNTEAFF.

The chain has TRBV9 and TRBJ2-7, with 8 positions matching TRBD1. Germline values: CDR1 SGDLS, CDR2 YYNGEE. This CDR3 spans 16 amino acids. V dropped 3 bases and J dropped 3; count of bases not matched to a gene: 11. CDR3 in amino acids: CASSAGNRGIIYEQYF. For the CDR3, the DNA is TGTGCCAGCAGCGCAGGAAACAGGGGGATTATCTACGAGCAGTACTTC.

The chain has TRBV4-1 and TRBJ2-1; D not resolved. V shed 2 bases and J shed 1 base, with 9 bases lying between them. The V gene's germline CDR1 is MGHRA and CDR2 YSYEKL. The CDR3 runs to 15 residues. The chain's CDR3 is CASSQTARSYNEQFF. The CDR3 DNA is TGCGCCAGCAGCCAAACGGCGCGGTCCTACAATGAGCAGTTCTTC.

The chain combines TRBV29-1 with TRBJ1-3, with no clear D. V gave up 8 bases and J gave up 1 base, with 15 bases separating them. The germline V gene has CDR1 SQVTM and CDR2 ANQGSEA. This CDR3 spans 14 amino acids. The chain's CDR3 is CSIRGPGSGNTIYF. The CDR3 DNA sequence: TGCAGCATCCGGGGTCCAGGATCTGGAAACACCATATATTTT.

This clone was picked up a small number of times. The gene calls are TRBV4-1 and TRBJ1-5; TRBD1 matches 7 bases. The CDR3 sequence is 14 residues long. Germline CDR1 is MGHRA and CDR2 is YSYEKL. Trimming took 4 bases from V and 3 from J; bases not matched to a gene: 3. The CDR3 nucleotides read TGCGCCAGCAGCCCGGGACAGATCAATCAGCCCCAGCATTTT. This codes for CASSPGQINQPQHF.

V is TRBV14 and J is TRBJ2-1; TRBD2 aligns across 9 bases. The CDR3 consists of 15 residues. The germline V gene encodes CDR1 SGHDN and CDR2 FVKESK. V shed 2 bases, J shed 5 bases, and the junction held 4 bases outside the gene matches. The CDR3 protein is CASSQWRGGDNEQFF. The CDR3 DNA sequence: TGTGCCAGCAGCCAATGGCGGGGGGGGGACAATGAGCAGTTCTTC.

This sequence joins TRBV4-3 and TRBJ2-1; D is ambiguous. Germline CDR1 is LGHNA and CDR2 is YSLEER. CDR3 size: 13 residues. V dropped 0 bases and J dropped 6 bases, with 6 bases sitting between them. This chain's CDR3 is CASSQDPFNEQFF. The CDR3 DNA is TGCGCCAGCAGCCAAGATCCTTTCAATGAGCAGTTCTTC.

This CDR3 is CATSDLDRETYGYTF. The CDR3 nucleotides are TGTGCCACCAGTGATCTGGACAGGGAAACCTATGGCTACACCTTC. This rearrangement joins TRBV24-1 to TRBJ1-2, with 8 bases matching TRBD1. CDR1 and CDR2 (germline): KGHDR, SFDVKD. The CDR3 runs to 15 residues. J gave up 4 bases and V 3 bases, and 6 bases lay outside the gene matches.